This T cell receptor beta chain was sequenced in a study of T cell responses to AZD1222 COVID-19 vaccine. TCRdb keeps only in-frame clones here, not all; method: immunoSEQ multiplex PCR. The sample yields about 110,000 clones, about 91% seen once. This clone is a singleton in its sample. Its antigen is not identified. The analysis combined second doses at about 4 or about 12 weeks. CDR3 length: 12 residues. Germline assignment: CDR1 MNHEY and CDR2 SVGAGI. The V end was cut by 7 bases, the J end by 3 bases, with 7 bases between. Study outcomes and limitations: The CD4 TCRs associated with vaccination extended across spike and predominated at 160-218 and 743-854. Baseline serostatus was positive in only a handful of AZD1222 recipients. In the spike-specific TCR repertoire, nearly half reportedly target unmutated variant regions.

The receptor was derived from an adult who received the AZD1222 COVID-19 vaccine. The chain recombines TRBV6-5 with TRBJ1-5, with D unclear. Specimen: peripheral blood, collected 28 days after the second AZD1222 dose. CDR3 sequence: CASKKDNQPQHF. In nucleotides, the CDR3 is TGTGCCAGCAAAAAAGACAATCAGCCCCAGCATTTT.